The 10 T cell receptor beta chains in this list originate from one sample, sequenced in a study of cytomegalovirus exposure and HLA in healthy donors. Clones were sequenced by immunoSEQ multiplex PCR, and TCRdb holds only the in-frame ones, with some missing. The sample lists approximately 110,000 clones, about nine tenths occurring once. Sequenced material: PBMCs. The receptor source for this set is a woman between 18 and 29 years old in good health and CMV-seronegative.

The CDR3 sequence: CASSVGRALTDTQYF. In nucleotides, the CDR3 is TGTGCCAGCAGCGTAGGGAGGGCTCTCACAGATACGCAGTATTTT. The chain joins TRBV9 to TRBJ2-3; D may be TRBD2 (6 bases). The CDR3 is 15 residues long. V was cut by 0 bases and J by 2 bases, with 10 bases left in between. Germline CDR1 and CDR2: SGDLS and YYNGEE.

The CDR3 reads CASTRRAGDEQFF. Here the CDR3 DNA reads TGCGCCAGCACCCGCCGTGCGGGGGATGAGCAGTTCTTC. The chain couples TRBV5-1 to TRBJ2-1; TRBD2 agrees at 7 bases. Germline loops: CDR1 SGHRS, CDR2 YFSETQ. This CDR3 region has 13 residues. J gave up 8 bases and V 6 bases, and 8 bases lay outside the gene matches.

The rearrangement uses TRBV11-3 and TRBJ2-1, with TRBD2 matching 8 bases. The CDR3 contains 15 residues. V was pared by 5 bases and J by 5 bases, with 8 bases of the junction left unmatched. Germline loops: CDR1 SGHNT, CDR2 YENEEA. In DNA, the CDR3 is TGTGCCAGCAGCCGTAGCGGGGACACGAACAATGAGCAGTTCTTC. Translating it yields CASSRSGDTNNEQFF.

Written as DNA, the CDR3 is TGTGCCAGCAGTTTTAGGAGGGGTGATCAGCCCCAGCATTTT. Its protein is CASSFRRGDQPQHF. V usage is TRBV28 and J usage is TRBJ1-5; D is perhaps TRBD1 (5 bases). Germline V gene lookup returns CDR1 MDHEN and CDR2 SYDVKM. With 3 bases removed from V and 5 bases from J, the gap between germline ends came to 11 bases. The CDR3 length is 14 residues.

In its sample, this clone was seen once. J is TRBJ2-3 and V is TRBV4-2; possible D gene TRBD2, 6 bases. The CDR3 length is 14 residues. Germline V gene sequence: CDR1 LGHNA, CDR2 YNFKEQ. Trimming left V 3 bases short and J 2 bases short, with 9 bases between. The CDR3 nucleotides read TGTGCCAGCAGCCAGGGGCGGGACACAGATACGCAGTATTTT. Its protein is CASSQGRDTDTQYF.

The chain joins TRBV5-4 to TRBJ2-5; TRBD2 might be the D (7 bases). Trimming took 1 base from V and 4 from J, leaving 17 bases between them. The germline gives CDR1 SGHNT, CDR2 YYREEE (reference sequence). This CDR3 has 16 residues. In DNA form, the CDR3 reads TGTGCCAGCAGCTTGAGGGGGGAGGGGGGAGGAGAGACCCAGTACTTC. Translating gives CASSLRGEGGGETQYF. Complete variable domain (other parts from reference TRBV5-4 and TRBJ2-5): ETGVTQSPTHLIKTRGQQVTLRCSSQSGHNTVSWYQQALGQGPQFIFQYYREEENGRGNFPPRFSGLQFPNYSSELNVNALELDDSALYLCASSLRGEGGGETQYFGPGTRLLVL.

The J gene is TRBJ2-7, the V gene TRBV30, with 8 bases lining up with TRBD1. Germline-derived CDR1 and CDR2 are GTSNPN and SVGIG (reference sequence). Trimming at V came to 2 bases and at J to 3 bases, leaving 6 bases not matched to a gene. The CDR3 has 14 residues. CDR3 DNA: TGTGCCTGGAGTTCCACAGGGGGAGGCTACGAGCAGTACTTC. It translates to CAWSSTGGGYEQYF.

The chain employs TRBV27 and TRBJ2-7; 7 bases align to TRBD1. With 4 bases clipped from V and 7 bases from J, the junction kept 16 bases outside the gene matches. The length of the CDR3 is 16 residues. Per the germline V gene, CDR1 is MNHEY and CDR2 is SMNVEV (reference sequence). CDR3 nucleotide sequence: TGTGCCAGCAGTTGGGGCCCCGGGCAGGGGGTGTGGGAGCAGTACTTC. Amino acid sequence: CASSWGPGQGVWEQYF.

The chain recombines TRBV6-1 with TRBJ2-5; D possibly corresponds to TRBD2 (6 bases). Germline V gene sequence: CDR1 MNHNS, CDR2 SASEGT. Trimming took off 1 base at V and 6 bases at J, with 15 bases between the two ends. The CDR3 covers 15 residues. The CDR3 region has the DNA TGTGCCAGCAGTGAAGTCCCGGGGGTCAGTCAGACCCAGTACTTC. This codes for CASSEVPGVSQTQYF.

This sequence joins TRBV28 and TRBJ1-3; tentative D call: TRBD1 (6 bases). Germline CDR1 is MDHEN and CDR2 is SYDVKM. Trimming pared 5 bases from V and 4 bases from J, leaving 9 bases between. There are 13 residues in the CDR3. CDR3 coding DNA: TGTGCCAGCAGTCCAGGGGAGGGAAACACCATATATTTT. Its translation is CASSPGEGNTIYF. Based on the CDR3 plus reference TRBV28 and TRBJ1-3, the full variable domain is DVKVTQSSRYLVKRTGEKVFLECVQDMDHENMFWYRQDPGLGLRLIYFSYDVKMKEKGDIPEGYSVSREKKERFSLILESASTNQTSMYLCASSPGEGNTIYFGEGSWLTVV.